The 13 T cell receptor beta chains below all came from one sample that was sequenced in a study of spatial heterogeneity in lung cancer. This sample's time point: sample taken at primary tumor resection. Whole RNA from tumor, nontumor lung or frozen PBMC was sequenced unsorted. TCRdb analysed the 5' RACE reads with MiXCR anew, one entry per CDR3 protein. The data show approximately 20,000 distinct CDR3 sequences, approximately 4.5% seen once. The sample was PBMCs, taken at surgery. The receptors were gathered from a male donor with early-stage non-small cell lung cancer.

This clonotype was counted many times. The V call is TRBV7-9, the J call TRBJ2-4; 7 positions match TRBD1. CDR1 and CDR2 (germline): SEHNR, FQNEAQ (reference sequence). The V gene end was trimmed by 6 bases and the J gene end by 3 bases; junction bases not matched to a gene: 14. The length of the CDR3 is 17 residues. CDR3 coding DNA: TGTGCCAGCAGAACAACAGGGGCGAGAGGGGTCAAAAACATTCAGTACTTC. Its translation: CASRTTGARGVKNIQYF.

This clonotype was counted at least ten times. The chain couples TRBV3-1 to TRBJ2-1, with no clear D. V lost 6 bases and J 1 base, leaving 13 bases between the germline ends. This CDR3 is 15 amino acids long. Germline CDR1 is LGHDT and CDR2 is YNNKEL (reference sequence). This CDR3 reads CASSVESVSYNEQFF. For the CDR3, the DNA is TGTGCCAGCAGTGTTGAAAGCGTTTCCTACAATGAGCAGTTCTTC.

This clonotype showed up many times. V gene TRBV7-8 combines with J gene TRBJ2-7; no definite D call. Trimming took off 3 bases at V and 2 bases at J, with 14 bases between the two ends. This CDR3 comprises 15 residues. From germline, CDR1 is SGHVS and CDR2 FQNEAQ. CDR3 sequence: CASSFGGRNPYEQYF. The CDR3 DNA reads TGTGCCAGCAGCTTCGGCGGACGGAACCCCTACGAGCAGTACTTC.

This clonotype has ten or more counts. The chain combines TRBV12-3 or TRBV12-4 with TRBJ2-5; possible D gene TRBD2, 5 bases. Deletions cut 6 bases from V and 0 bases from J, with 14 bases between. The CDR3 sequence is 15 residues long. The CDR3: CASSRLSGDQETQYF. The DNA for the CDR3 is TGTGCCAGCAGCCGGCTAAGCGGAGACCAAGAGACCCAGTACTTC.

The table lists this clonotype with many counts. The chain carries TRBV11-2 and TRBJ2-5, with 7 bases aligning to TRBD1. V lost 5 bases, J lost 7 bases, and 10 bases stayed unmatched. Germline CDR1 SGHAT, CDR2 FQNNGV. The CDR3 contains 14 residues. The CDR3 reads CASSPLQGRGTQYF. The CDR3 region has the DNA TGTGCCAGCAGCCCTCTACAGGGGCGCGGGACCCAGTACTTC.

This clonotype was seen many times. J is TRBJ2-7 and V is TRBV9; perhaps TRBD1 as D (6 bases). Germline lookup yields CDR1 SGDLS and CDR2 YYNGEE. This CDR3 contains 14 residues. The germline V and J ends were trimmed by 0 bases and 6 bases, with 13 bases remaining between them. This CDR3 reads CASSVDRANAEQYF. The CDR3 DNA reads TGTGCCAGCAGCGTAGACAGGGCGAATGCCGAGCAGTACTTC.

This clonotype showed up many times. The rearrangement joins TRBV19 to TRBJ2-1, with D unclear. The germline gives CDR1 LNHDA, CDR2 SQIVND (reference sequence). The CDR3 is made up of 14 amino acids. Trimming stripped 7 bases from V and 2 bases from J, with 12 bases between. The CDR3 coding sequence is TGTGCCAGTACCTCGGTCGCAACCTACAATGAGCAGTTCTTC. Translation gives CASTSVATYNEQFF.

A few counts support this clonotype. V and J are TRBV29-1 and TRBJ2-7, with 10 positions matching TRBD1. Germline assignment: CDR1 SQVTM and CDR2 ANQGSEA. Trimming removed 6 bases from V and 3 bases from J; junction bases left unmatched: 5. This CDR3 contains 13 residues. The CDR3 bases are TGCAGCGTAGGGACAGGGGCCCGCTACGAGCAGTACTTC. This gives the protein CSVGTGARYEQYF.

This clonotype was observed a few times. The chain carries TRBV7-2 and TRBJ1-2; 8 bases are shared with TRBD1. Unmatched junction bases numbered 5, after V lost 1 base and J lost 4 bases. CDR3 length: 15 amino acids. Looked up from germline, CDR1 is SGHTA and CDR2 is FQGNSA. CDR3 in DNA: TGTGCCAGCAGCTTAGAGGGGGACAGGTTCTATGGCTACACCTTC. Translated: CASSLEGDRFYGYTF.

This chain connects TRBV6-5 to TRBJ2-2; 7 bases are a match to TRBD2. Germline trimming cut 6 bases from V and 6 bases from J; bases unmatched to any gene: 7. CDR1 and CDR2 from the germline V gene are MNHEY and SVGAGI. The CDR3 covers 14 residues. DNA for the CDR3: TGTGCCAGCAGCCGGGGGGACGTCGCCGGGGAGCTGTTTTTT. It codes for CASSRGDVAGELFF.

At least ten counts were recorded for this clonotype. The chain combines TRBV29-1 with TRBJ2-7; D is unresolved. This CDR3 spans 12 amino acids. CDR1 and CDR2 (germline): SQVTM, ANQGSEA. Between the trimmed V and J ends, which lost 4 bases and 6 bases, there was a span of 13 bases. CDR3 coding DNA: TGCAGCGTTGCTGGTACGACCTCCGAGCAGTACTTC. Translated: CSVAGTTSEQYF.

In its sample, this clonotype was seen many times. The CDR3 nucleotides read TGCGCCAGCAGCCAGCCTTCGCTTACAACTAATGAAAAACTGTTTTTT. The encoded protein is CASSQPSLTTNEKLFF. The chain recombines TRBV4-1 with TRBJ1-4; D not resolved. Trimming stripped 3 bases from V and 0 bases from J, with 11 bases between. The CDR3 totals 16 residues. Germline V lookup: CDR1 MGHRA, CDR2 YSYEKL.

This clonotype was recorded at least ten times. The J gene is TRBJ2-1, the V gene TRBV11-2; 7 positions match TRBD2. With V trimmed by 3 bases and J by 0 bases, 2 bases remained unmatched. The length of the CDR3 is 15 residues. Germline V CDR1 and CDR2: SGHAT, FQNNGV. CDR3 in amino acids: CASSFGLVSYNEQFF. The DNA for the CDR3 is TGTGCCAGCAGCTTCGGACTAGTCTCCTACAATGAGCAGTTCTTC.